These T cell receptor beta chains were read from a single sample in a study of cytomegalovirus exposure and HLA in healthy donors. Assay used: immunoSEQ multiplex PCR; TCRdb lists only in-frame clones, some missing. Counted here are 130,000 to 150,000 clones, roughly 88% occurring once; the ten biggest clones make up 7.5% to 10%. Sequenced sample: PBMCs. The receptors come from a woman in her late teens or twenties in good health and CMV-seropositive. Both conserved end residues are part of each CDR3. A D gene is named only where the DNA matches it firmly. Size tells how often a clone was seen (once, few, many) or the class of an expanded clone, and some rows leave it out.

d_call	v_call	j_call	clone_size	cdr3_aa	cdr3_nt
NA	TRBV5-8	TRBJ1-2	NA	CASSMKQGNYGYTF	TGTGCCAGCAGTATGAAACAGGGCAACTATGGCTACACCTTC
TRBD2	TRBV6-1	TRBJ2-7	NA	CASSVTSGYYEQYF	TGTGCCAGCAGTGTGACTAGCGGTTACTACGAGCAGTACTTC
TRBD1	TRBV28	TRBJ1-2	NA	CASRVGTGGTSTF	TGTGCCAGCAGGGTAGGGACAGGGGGAACTAGCACCTTC
NA	TRBV15	TRBJ1-4	few	CATSPTATNEKLFF	TGTGCCACCAGCCCAACAGCAACTAATGAAAAACTGTTTTTT
NA	TRBV7-9	TRBJ2-7	NA	CASSFREF	TGTGCCAGCAGCTTCAGGGAATTC
NA	TRBV4-3	TRBJ2-1	NA	CASSQDVPGEQFF	TGCGCCAGCAGCCAAGATGTTCCGGGGGAGCAGTTCTTC
NA	TRBV30	TRBJ1-6	NA	CAWEGVGVPSPLHF	TGTGCCTGGGAGGGGGTAGGTGTGCCTTCACCCCTCCACTTT
NA	TRBV18	TRBJ1-1	NA	CASSPTREGTEAFF	TGTGCCAGCTCACCTACGAGGGAGGGAACTGAAGCTTTCTTT
TRBD1	TRBV7-6	TRBJ2-7	once	CASSSRTGTYEQYF	TGTGCCAGCAGCAGCAGGACAGGAACCTACGAGCAGTACTTC
NA	TRBV28	TRBJ1-5	once	CASNAPGIYSNQPQHF	TGTGCCAGCAACGCTCCGGGGATATATAGCAATCAGCCCCAGCATTTT
NA	TRBV6-1	TRBJ2-2	medium-sized	CASSDSSENTGELFF	TGTGCCAGCAGTGACTCTAGCGAGAACACCGGGGAGCTGTTTTTT
NA	TRBV11-1	TRBJ1-1	few	CASSLAENTEAFF	TGTGCCAGCAGCTTGGCCGAGAACACTGAAGCTTTCTTT
TRBD2	TRBV10-2	TRBJ2-2	NA	CASSGGREGPTGELFF	TGCGCCAGCAGTGGGGGTCGGGAGGGCCCTACCGGGGAGCTGTTTTTT
TRBD1	TRBV6-6	TRBJ2-7	NA	CASTRPGGGNEQYF	TGTGCCAGCACCCGCCCAGGGGGCGGGAACGAGCAGTACTTC
TRBD2	TRBV5-1	TRBJ2-1	NA	CASSHGTSANNEQFF	TGCGCCAGCAGTCACGGGACTAGCGCCAACAATGAGCAGTTCTTC
NA	TRBV27	TRBJ2-5	once	CASSLTGPQETQYF	TGTGCCAGCAGTTTAACGGGTCCCCAAGAGACCCAGTACTTC
TRBD2	TRBV2	TRBJ2-1	NA	CASSPFRRASGSNEQFF	TGTGCCAGCAGTCCTTTCCGGCGGGCTAGCGGGAGTAATGAGCAGTTCTTC
TRBD1	TRBV6-5	TRBJ1-5	NA	CASRGTGGPNQPQHF	TGTGCCAGCAGAGGGACAGGGGGCCCCAATCAGCCCCAGCATTTT
NA	TRBV5-1	TRBJ1-1	NA	CASSLVAGSPEAFF	TGCGCCAGCAGCTTGGTGGCGGGGTCACCCGAAGCTTTCTTT
TRBD2	TRBV6-6	TRBJ2-7	NA	CASSYPAGGQYEQYF	TGTGCCAGCAGTTATCCGGCGGGGGGTCAATACGAGCAGTACTTC
TRBD2	TRBV11-2	TRBJ2-1	NA	CASSPLGSLAGGHEQFF	TGTGCCAGCAGCCCCCTAGGGTCCCTAGCGGGGGGGCATGAGCAGTTCTTC
TRBD2	TRBV4-3	TRBJ2-7	NA	CASSQALAVAYEQYF	TGCGCCAGCAGCCAAGCTCTAGCGGTGGCCTACGAGCAGTACTTC
TRBD2	TRBV4-2	TRBJ2-2	NA	CASSHMAGLAGGTNTGELFF	TGTGCCAGCAGCCATATGGCCGGACTAGCGGGGGGAACGAACACCGGGGAGCTGTTTTTT
NA	TRBV29-1	TRBJ1-4	NA	CSVMKGGNEKLFF	TGCAGCGTTATGAAAGGAGGGAATGAAAAACTGTTTTTT
TRBD2	TRBV5-4	TRBJ2-1	NA	CASSSILAGGGEQFF	TGTGCCAGCAGCTCAATTTTGGCGGGAGGTGGTGAGCAGTTCTTC
NA	TRBV4-2	TRBJ1-5	few	CASSRDGLSNQPQHF	TGTGCCAGCAGCCGAGATGGACTCAGCAATCAGCCCCAGCATTTT
NA	TRBV6-1	TRBJ1-1	NA	CASSHRDTEAFF	TGTGCCAGCTCCCACAGGGACACTGAAGCTTTCTTT
TRBD2	TRBV29-1	TRBJ2-5	NA	CSVAGGVKETQYF	TGCAGCGTTGCGGGAGGCGTGAAAGAGACCCAGTACTTC
NA	TRBV28	TRBJ1-1	NA	CASSLRVSETEAFF	TGTGCCAGCAGTCTCAGGGTTTCTGAAACTGAAGCTTTCTTT
TRBD1	TRBV9	TRBJ2-2	NA	CASSVPGQGSNTGELFF	TGTGCCAGCAGCGTGCCGGGACAGGGCTCGAACACCGGGGAGCTGTTTTTT
TRBD2	TRBV7-6	TRBJ2-7	NA	CASSLGLHSYEQYF	TGTGCCAGCAGCTTGGGACTACACTCCTACGAGCAGTACTTC
TRBD2	TRBV5-1	TRBJ2-3	NA	CASSLTSVPSDTQYF	TGCGCCAGCAGCTTGACTAGCGTTCCATCTGATACGCAGTATTTT
NA	TRBV9	TRBJ1-2	NA	CASSADSYGYTF	TGTGCCAGCAGCGCTGACAGCTATGGCTACACCTTC
TRBD2	TRBV4-2	TRBJ2-7	NA	CASSHGTSGSGEQYF	TGTGCCAGCAGTCACGGGACTAGCGGGAGTGGCGAGCAGTACTTC
NA	TRBV21-1	TRBJ2-5	NA	CASSKPPKTSGSQETQYF	TGTGCCAGCAGCAAACCCCCCAAGACTAGCGGCTCCCAAGAGACCCAGTACTTC
NA	TRBV6-5	TRBJ2-7	once	CASSSLAGGADEQYF	TGTGCCAGCAGTTCCCTAGCTGGAGGTGCCGACGAGCAGTACTTC
NA	TRBV27	TRBJ2-2	NA	CASGPTTGELFF	TGTGCCAGCGGCCCCACCACCGGGGAGCTGTTTTTT
NA	TRBV2	TRBJ2-3	NA	CARQRDRSSGIRPDTQYF	TGTGCCCGCCAGCGGGACAGGTCTTCGGGTATTCGTCCAGATACGCAGTATTTT
TRBD1	TRBV7-2	TRBJ2-7	NA	CASSLAVDRVLDEQYF	TGTGCCAGCAGCTTAGCAGTAGACAGGGTCTTAGACGAGCAGTACTTC
TRBD2	TRBV4-2	TRBJ2-1	NA	CASSQEQGLAGGPHYEQFF	TGTGCCAGCAGCCAAGAACAGGGACTAGCGGGGGGGCCCCACTATGAGCAGTTCTTC
TRBD1	TRBV10-3	TRBJ1-3	NA	CAIRRTGGAGNTIYF	TGTGCCATCCGACGGACAGGGGGCGCAGGAAACACCATATATTTT
NA	TRBV30	TRBJ2-3	once	CAWKRFTSTDTQYF	TGTGCCTGGAAGAGGTTTACTAGCACAGATACGCAGTATTTT
NA	TRBV5-6	TRBJ2-1	NA	CASSLVSGNEQFF	TGTGCCAGCAGCTTGGTTAGCGGCAATGAGCAGTTCTTC
TRBD1	TRBV27	TRBJ2-2	NA	CASSLSTGDRGSGELFF	TGTGCCAGCAGTTTATCGACCGGGGACAGGGGTTCTGGGGAGCTGTTTTTT
NA	TRBV2	TRBJ2-2	NA	CASSSRGGATGELFF	TGTGCCAGCAGTTCCAGGGGAGGGGCCACCGGGGAGCTGTTTTTT
TRBD1	TRBV4-2	TRBJ2-6	NA	CASSQTPGQGRANVLTF	TGTGCCAGCAGCCAGACCCCTGGACAGGGACGGGCCAACGTCCTGACTTTC
TRBD1	TRBV7-3	TRBJ1-6	NA	CASSLRGQGNSPLHF	TGTGCCAGCAGCTTAAGGGGACAGGGTAATTCACCCCTCCACTTT
TRBD2	TRBV2	TRBJ2-2	NA	CASSADMGTRGSGELFF	TGTGCCAGCAGCGCCGACATGGGGACTAGAGGTTCTGGGGAGCTGTTTTTT
NA	TRBV9	TRBJ2-3	NA	CASSVSMRSTDTQYF	TGTGCCAGCAGCGTATCAATGAGGAGCACAGATACGCAGTATTTT
NA	TRBV9	TRBJ1-6	NA	CASSATASFNSPLHF	TGTGCCAGCAGCGCGACAGCTAGTTTCAATTCACCCCTCCACTTT
NA	TRBV27	TRBJ1-6	few	CASNDRLGSPLHF	TGTGCCAGCAATGACAGATTAGGATCACCCCTCCACTTT